This entry describes one T cell receptor (beta chain). This clonotype came up many times. What this receptor recognizes is not known. Per-nucleotide qualities are absent, and no much larger clonotype sits a single base away. This sample is part of a study of low-dose radiotherapy and immunotherapy resistance in tumors (dated by TCRdb to the early 2020s). About the full investigation: Patients in Cohort 1 were given 0.5 Gy per fraction every 2 weeks, and the prescribed total PTV dose was 6.5 Gy. In Cohort 2, 1 Gy per fraction was delivered every two weeks, for a total of 13 Gy over 26 weeks. Patients were given nivolumab as a 240 mg flat dose every two weeks and ipilimumab at 1 mg/kg every six weeks, with both drugs delivered intravenously. Cyclophosphamide 200 mg/m2 was given intravenously every two weeks, one day before each radiation and immunotherapy administration. Starting on cycle 1 day 1, patients took 300 mg of aspirin by mouth once a day for four cycles. Trial participants were not randomized into treatment groups. The translational analysis covered eight patients: three from the first dose cohort and the first five from the second dose cohort.

This specimen's time point label, per the study, means: after trial treatment. The meaning of the sample's treatment or condition label: LDRT plus nivolumab, ipilimumab, low-dose cyclophosphamide and aspirin (RACIN trial). The donors took part in RACIN, a single-arm, phase I, dose-escalation trial that combined nivolumab, ipilimumab, aspirin, low-dose cyclophosphamide and low-dose radiotherapy. Patients were eligible if they had advanced solid tumors that were TIL-negative. CDR1 is given as MNHNY and CDR2 as SVGAGI, both from the germline V gene (reference sequence). Counted from cysteine to phenylalanine, this CDR3 has 15 amino acids. Of all the DNA, just the CDR3 is kept, 45 bases in frame from base 1. Between the V and J ends, shortened by 2 bases and 2 bases respectively, the junction contains 11 bases. Sequenced on an Illumina HiSeq 2500. First-strand cDNA was synthesized with Superscript III and a set of TRAV- and TRBV-specific primers, covering both TCRalpha and TCRbeta chains. TCRs were amplified with Phusion for 15 to 25 PCR cycles using a constant-region primer together with the adapter attached to the V primers. Isolated mRNA was amplified with the MessageAmp II aRNA Amplification Kit, using a roughly 16-hour in vitro transcription at 37°C. The Dynabeads mRNA DIRECT Purification Kit was used to isolate the mRNA for TCR sequencing. Indexed Illumina adapters were added in a second Phusion PCR of about 24 cycles, and the PCR products were purified with AMPure XP beads. The paper's processing steps were these. Custom Perl scripts were used to pool TCR sequences that encoded the same protein, to remove out-of-frame sequences, and to calculate the abundance of each clonotype. Any TCR sequence supported by only a single read was excluded from analysis. Shannon entropy, Gini index, clonality, richness, and the frequency of TCRs shared between repertoires were included as repertoire metrics. TCRdb took the public reads, trimmed them with fastp at Q25, ran MiXCR for clone calling and kept in-frame beta chains. One record per CDR3 amino acid sequence lists the most common genes and DNA. In this record, the V and J calls reflect TCRdb's handling and not the investigators' own analysis. This sample holds about 58,000 distinct CDR3 sequences; about 25% were observed only once. The ten largest clones take up approximately 7.2% of the sample.

The specimen was PBMCs, collected after low-dose radiotherapy plus immunotherapy. The source of this sequence is a male donor with prostate cancer. This chain is built from TRBV6-6 and TRBJ2-3; TRBD2 is a weak D gene call, 6 bases matching. The encoded CDR3 is CASSYRREFTDTQYF. The bases read TGTGCCAGCAGTTACAGGCGGGAATTCACAGATACGCAGTATTTT.